This T cell receptor beta chain was identified in a study of cytomegalovirus exposure and HLA in healthy donors. Study-level background: A previous analysis identified around 120 million unique TCR beta sequences derived from roughly 180 million T cells.

The PCR made use of 60 Vbeta and 13 Jbeta primers. Method: immunoSEQ multiplex PCR; TCRdb's copy keeps in-frame clones and lacks some. Here the sample spans 100,000 to 120,000 clones, under 85% being singletons. CDR1 is LNHDA and CDR2 is SQIVND in the germline V gene (reference sequence). This CDR3 region has 15 residues. The junction had 8 bases not matched to a gene; V was cut back by 7 bases and J by 3 bases. Points from the study as a whole: 87-base-pair reads could not separate some V segments, including TRBV6-2 and TRBV6-3.

Concerning this clone: What it binds is not known.

Those who donated were healthy bone marrow donors. The V gene is TRBV19, the J gene TRBJ2-2, with 7 bases that match TRBD1. This TCR was recovered from a man aged 30 to 39 in good health and CMV-seropositive. The sequencing input was PBMCs. The CDR3 loop is CASTSGTDDTGELFF. CDR3 in DNA: TGTGCCAGTACGTCCGGGACAGACGACACCGGGGAGCTGTTTTTT. Full variable domain (missing parts from reference TRBV19 and TRBJ2-2): DGGITQSPKYLFRKEGQNVTLSCEQNLNHDAMYWYRQDPGQGLRLIYYSQIVNDFQKGDIAEGYSVSREKKESFPLTVTSAQKNPTAFYLCASTSGTDDTGELFFGEGSRLTVL.